Below, one T cell receptor beta chain is given with its context. Its target is not known. The CDR3 loop spans 13 amino acids. The germline CDR1 and CDR2 sequences are SEHNR and FQNEAQ (reference sequence). Losses at the gene ends were 4 bases for V and 8 bases for J; bases not matched to a gene: 7. The data were obtained in a study of blood T cells in healthy people across ages. Study in general: With template switching, about one barcoded beta molecule was captured per two T cells.

Together with a sample-barcoded 5' primer, a J-beta primer mix was included in a second PCR lasting about 6 to 11 cycles. One entry per CDR3 protein results from TCRdb running MiXCR on the 5' RACE reads. The data contain 650,000 to 950,000 distinct CDR3 sequences, around 43% of them singletons. Study-wide results and limits: The unknown donor CMV status may have confounded expanded clonotype changes.

The donors, healthy Caucasians from Russia, were aged roughly 6 to 100. V is TRBV7-9 and J is TRBJ1-2; 7 bases align to TRBD1. The sequence was collected from a man aged 55 to 70 in good health. The sample consisted of blood. Here the CDR3 DNA reads TGTGCCAGCAGCTCCGGGACAGAGAGGGGCTACACCTTC. This gives the protein CASSSGTERGYTF.